A single T cell receptor (beta chain) is shown here with its context. Its antigen remains unidentified. This sample is part of a study of T cell responses to AZD1222 COVID-19 vaccine. Notes on the study in general: No day 14 peak samples; only post-peak repertoires were characterized.

Assay used: immunoSEQ multiplex PCR; TCRdb lists only in-frame clones, some missing. The data show hundreds of thousands of clones, 94% seen once. V was pared by 5 bases and J by 8 bases, with 18 bases between. Germline assignment: CDR1 MDHEN and CDR2 SYDVKM. This CDR3 region has 14 residues. This chain connects TRBV28 to TRBJ1-2; D is uncertain. The TCR sequence derives from an adult who received the AZD1222 COVID-19 vaccine. The sample here was peripheral blood, taken 28 days after the second AZD1222 dose. CDR3 bases: TGTGCCAGCAGTCTGCTTCAGACCCGGATAGGCTACACCTTC. This gives the protein CASSLLQTRIGYTF.